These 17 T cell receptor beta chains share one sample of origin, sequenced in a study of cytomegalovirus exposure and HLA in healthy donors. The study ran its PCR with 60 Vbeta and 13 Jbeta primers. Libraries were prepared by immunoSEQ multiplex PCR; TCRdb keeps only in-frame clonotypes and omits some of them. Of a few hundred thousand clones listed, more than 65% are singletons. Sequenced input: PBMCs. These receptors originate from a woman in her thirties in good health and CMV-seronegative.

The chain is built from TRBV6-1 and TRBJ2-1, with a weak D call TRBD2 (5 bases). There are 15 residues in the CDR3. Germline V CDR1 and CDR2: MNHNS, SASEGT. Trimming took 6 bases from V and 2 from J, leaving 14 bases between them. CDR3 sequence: CASRAALVPYNEQFF. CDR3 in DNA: TGTGCCAGCAGGGCCGCACTAGTCCCCTACAATGAGCAGTTCTTC.

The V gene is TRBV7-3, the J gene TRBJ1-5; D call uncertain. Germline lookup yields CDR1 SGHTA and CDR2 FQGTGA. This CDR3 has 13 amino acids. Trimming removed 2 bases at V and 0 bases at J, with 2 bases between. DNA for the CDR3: TGTGCCAGCAGCTTACATAGCAATCAGCCCCAGCATTTT. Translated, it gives CASSLHSNQPQHF. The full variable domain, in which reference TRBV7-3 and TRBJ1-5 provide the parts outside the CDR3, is GAGVSQTPSNKVTEKGKYVELRCDPISGHTALYWYRQSLGQGPEFLIYFQGTGAADDSGLPNDRFFAVRPEGSVSTLKIQRTERGDSAVYLCASSLHSNQPQHFGDGTRLSIL.

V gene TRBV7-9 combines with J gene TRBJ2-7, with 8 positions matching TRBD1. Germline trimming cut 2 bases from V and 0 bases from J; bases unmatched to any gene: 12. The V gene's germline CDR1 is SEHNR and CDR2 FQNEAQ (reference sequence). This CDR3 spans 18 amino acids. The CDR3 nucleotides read TGTGCCAGCAGCTTATTAACAGGGGGGACCTCCGCCTCCTACGAGCAGTACTTC. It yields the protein CASSLLTGGTSASYEQYF.

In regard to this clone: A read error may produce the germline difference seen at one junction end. As DNA, the CDR3 is TGTTCCAGCAGCCCCGTCAGGGACTGGAACACTGAAGCTTTCTTT. Residues: CSSSPVRDWNTEAFF. V is TRBV7-9 and J is TRBJ1-1; tentative D call: TRBD1 (5 bases). This CDR3 has 15 residues. The germline gives CDR1 SEHNR, CDR2 FQNEAQ (reference sequence).

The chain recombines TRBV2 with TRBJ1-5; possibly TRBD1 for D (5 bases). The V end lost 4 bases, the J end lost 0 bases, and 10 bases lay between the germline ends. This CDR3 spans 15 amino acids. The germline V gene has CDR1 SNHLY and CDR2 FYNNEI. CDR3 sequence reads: CASSVEGDSNQPQHF. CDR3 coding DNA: TGTGCCAGCAGTGTGGAAGGGGATAGCAATCAGCCCCAGCATTTT.

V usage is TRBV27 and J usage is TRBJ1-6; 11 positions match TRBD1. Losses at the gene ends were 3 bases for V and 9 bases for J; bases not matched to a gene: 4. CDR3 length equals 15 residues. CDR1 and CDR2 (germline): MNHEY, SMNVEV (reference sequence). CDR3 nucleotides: TGTGCCAGCAGTTTTGAGGACAGGGGGCTTTCACCCCTCCACTTT. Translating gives CASSFEDRGLSPLHF.

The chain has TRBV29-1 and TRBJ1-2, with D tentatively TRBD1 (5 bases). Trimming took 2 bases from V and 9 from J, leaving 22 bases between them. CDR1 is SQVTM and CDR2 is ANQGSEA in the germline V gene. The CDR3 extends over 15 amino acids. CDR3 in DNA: TGCAGCGTTGAAAGGGGCCTAAGGGTGACGGGTAGCTACACCTTC. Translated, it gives CSVERGLRVTGSYTF. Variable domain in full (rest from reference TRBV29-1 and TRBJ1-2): SAVISQKPSRDICQRGTSLTIQCQVDSQVTMMFWYRQQPGQSLTLIATANQGSEATYESGFVIDKFPISRPNLTFSTLTVSNMSPEDSSIYLCSVERGLRVTGSYTFGSGTRLTVV.

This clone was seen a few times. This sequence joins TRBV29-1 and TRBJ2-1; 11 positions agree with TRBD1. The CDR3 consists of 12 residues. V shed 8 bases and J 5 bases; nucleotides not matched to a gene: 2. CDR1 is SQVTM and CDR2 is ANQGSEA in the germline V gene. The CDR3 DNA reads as TGCAGCTGGGGACAGGGGGACAATGAGCAGTTCTTC. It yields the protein CSWGQGDNEQFF.

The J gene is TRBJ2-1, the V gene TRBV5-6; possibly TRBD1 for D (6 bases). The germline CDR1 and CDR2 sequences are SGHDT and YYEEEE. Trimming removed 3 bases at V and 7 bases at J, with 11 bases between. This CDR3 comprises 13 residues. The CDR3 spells CASSYLQGNEQFF. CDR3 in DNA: TGTGCCAGCAGCTACTTACAGGGTAATGAGCAGTTCTTC.

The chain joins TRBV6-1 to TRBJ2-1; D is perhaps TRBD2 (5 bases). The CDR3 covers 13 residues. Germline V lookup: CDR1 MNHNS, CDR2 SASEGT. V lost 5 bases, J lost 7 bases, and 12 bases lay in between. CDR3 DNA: TGTGCCAGCAGTTTACGGCGACTAAATGAGCAGTTCTTC. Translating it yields CASSLRRLNEQFF.

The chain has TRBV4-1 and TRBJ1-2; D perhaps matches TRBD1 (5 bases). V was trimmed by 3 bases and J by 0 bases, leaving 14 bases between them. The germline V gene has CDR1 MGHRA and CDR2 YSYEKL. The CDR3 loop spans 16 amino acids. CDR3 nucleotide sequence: TGCGCCAGCAGCCAGGGGGGGGTGAGGGCTAACTATGGCTACACCTTC. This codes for CASSQGGVRANYGYTF.

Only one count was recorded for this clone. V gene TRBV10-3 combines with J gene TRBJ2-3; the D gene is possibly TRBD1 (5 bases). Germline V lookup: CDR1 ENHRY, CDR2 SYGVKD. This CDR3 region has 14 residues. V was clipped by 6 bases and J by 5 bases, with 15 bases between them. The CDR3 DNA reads TGTGCCATCAGGCCCGACAGTTCGGGAGATACGCAGTATTTT. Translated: CAIRPDSSGDTQYF.

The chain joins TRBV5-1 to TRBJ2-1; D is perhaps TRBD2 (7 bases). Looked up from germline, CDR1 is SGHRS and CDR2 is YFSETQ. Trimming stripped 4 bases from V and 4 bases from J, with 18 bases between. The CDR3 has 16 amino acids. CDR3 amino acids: CASSAGALAAYNEQFF. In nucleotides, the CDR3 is TGCGCCAGCAGCGCGGGGGCCCTAGCGGCGTACAATGAGCAGTTCTTC.

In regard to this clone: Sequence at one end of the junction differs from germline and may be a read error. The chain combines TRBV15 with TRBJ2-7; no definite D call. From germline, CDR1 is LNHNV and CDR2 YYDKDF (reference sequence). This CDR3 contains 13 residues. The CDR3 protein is CATSTGLNYAQYF. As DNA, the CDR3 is TGTGCCACAAGCACCGGTCTCAATTACGCGCAGTACTTC.

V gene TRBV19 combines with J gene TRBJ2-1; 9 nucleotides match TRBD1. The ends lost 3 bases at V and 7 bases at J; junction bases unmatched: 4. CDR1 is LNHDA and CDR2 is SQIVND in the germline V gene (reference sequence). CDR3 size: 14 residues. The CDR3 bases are TGTGCCAGTAGTATGACAGGGGGGAGGAATGAGCAGTTCTTC. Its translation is CASSMTGGRNEQFF.

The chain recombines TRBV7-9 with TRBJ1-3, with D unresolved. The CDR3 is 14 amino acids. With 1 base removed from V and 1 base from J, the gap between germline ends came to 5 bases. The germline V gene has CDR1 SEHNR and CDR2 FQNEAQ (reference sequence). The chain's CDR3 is CASSLGGSGNTIYF. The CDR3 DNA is TGTGCCAGCAGCTTAGGCGGTTCTGGAAACACCATATATTTT.

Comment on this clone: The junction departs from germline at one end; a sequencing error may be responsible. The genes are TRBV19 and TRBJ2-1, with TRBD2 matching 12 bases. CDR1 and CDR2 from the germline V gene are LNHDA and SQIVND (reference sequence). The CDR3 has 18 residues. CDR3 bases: TGTGCCACTAGTATAGACTGGACTAGCGGGGCCTCCTACAATGAGCAGTTCTTC. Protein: CATSIDWTSGASYNEQFF.